The 15 T cell receptor beta chains below come from one sample, sequenced in a study of T-cell memory formation after mild COVID-19. TCRdb re-analysed the 5' RACE reads in MiXCR, keeping a single row per CDR3 protein. The sample holds under 250,000 distinct CDR3 sequences, about 16% seen once. Sequencing used PBMCs or a T cell subset sorted from them (not recorded which). The receptors originated from an adult woman who had mild COVID-19 (a few samples of this study predate the infection). Cell type and time point are not known.

This clonotype has more than one count but fewer than ten. V usage is TRBV3-1 and J usage is TRBJ1-1, with a weak D call TRBD1 (5 bases). CDR1 LGHDT and CDR2 YNNKEL come from the germline V gene (reference sequence). The V and J ends lost 0 bases and 0 bases respectively, with 11 bases between them. The CDR3 runs to 16 residues. CDR3 protein: CASSQDRKGMNTEAFF. CDR3 coding DNA: TGTGCCAGCAGCCAAGATAGGAAGGGGATGAACACTGAAGCTTTCTTT.

J is TRBJ1-1 and V is TRBV6-5; possible D gene TRBD1, 5 bases. The V end lost 4 bases, the J end lost 5 bases, and 8 bases lay between the germline ends. Germline-derived CDR1 and CDR2 are MNHEY and SVGAGI. The CDR3 totals 12 residues. The CDR3 region is CASSSRVTEAFF. Here the CDR3 DNA reads TGTGCCAGCAGTTCCAGGGTTACTGAAGCTTTCTTT.

V is TRBV9 and J is TRBJ2-2; D possibly corresponds to TRBD1 (5 bases). This CDR3 has 15 residues. V gave up 1 base and J gave up 3 bases, with 10 bases separating them. Germline lookup yields CDR1 SGDLS and CDR2 YYNGEE. The CDR3 DNA is TGTGCCAGCAGCGTACGCGGCAGGGACACCGGGGAGCTGTTTTTT. Translated: CASSVRGRDTGELFF.

This clonotype has a handful of counts. The rearrangement links TRBV25-1 to TRBJ2-3; tentatively, D is TRBD1 or TRBD2 (5 bases each). Germline CDR1 and CDR2: MGHDK and SYGVNS. This CDR3 is 13 amino acids long. V was cut by 4 bases and J by 11 bases, with 16 bases left in between. The chain's CDR3 is CASSAAGTSKQYF. CDR3 sequence (DNA): TGTGCCAGCAGTGCGGCCGGGACCTCAAAGCAGTATTTT.

This clonotype was observed a few times. The chain links TRBV4-3 to TRBJ1-6; D is undetermined. V was shortened by 0 bases and J by 6 bases, with 9 bases between the two germline ends. CDR1 and CDR2 from the germline V gene are LGHNA and YSLEER. The CDR3 covers 15 residues. The CDR3 sequence is CASSQDSEGNSPLHF. CDR3 bases: TGCGCCAGCAGCCAAGATTCTGAGGGTAATTCACCCCTCCACTTT.

This clonotype was counted at least ten times. The chain uses TRBV12-3 or TRBV12-4 and TRBJ1-6; D gene unclear. V shed 6 bases and J shed 9 bases, with 9 bases lying between them. CDR3 length equals 12 residues. In DNA form, the CDR3 reads TGTGCCAGCAGCACGGGGATTTCACCCCTCCACTTT. Translating it yields CASSTGISPLHF.

This sequence joins TRBV9 and TRBJ2-1; 9 nucleotides align to TRBD2. Germline loops: CDR1 SGDLS, CDR2 YYNGEE. The CDR3 spans 20 residues. The trim removed 0 bases at V and 0 bases at J, leaving 13 bases unmatched. The CDR3 DNA reads as TGTGCCAGCAGCGTAGGAAGAGGGGGGACTAGCCGGAGCTCCTACAATGAGCAGTTCTTC. Translating gives CASSVGRGGTSRSSYNEQFF.

V gene TRBV7-8 combines with J gene TRBJ2-7, with unresolved D. The CDR3 totals 13 residues. The V end lost 2 bases, the J end lost 4 bases, and 9 bases lay between the germline ends. The germline V gene has CDR1 SGHVS and CDR2 FQNEAQ. CDR3 sequence (DNA): TGTGCCAGCAGCTTAAGTTTCCGTTACGAGCAGTACTTC. It encodes CASSLSFRYEQYF.

CDR3 sequence reads: CASGQTGSTDTQYF. The DNA for the CDR3 is TGTGCCAGCGGACAGACAGGTAGCACAGATACGCAGTATTTT. The chain recombines TRBV12-3 or TRBV12-4 with TRBJ2-3, with a tentative D call TRBD1 (6 bases). V lost 8 bases, J lost 0 bases, and 12 bases lay in between. This CDR3 comprises 14 residues.

The rearrangement links TRBV5-1 to TRBJ2-1; 7 positions match TRBD1. The ends lost 0 bases at V and 11 bases at J; junction bases unmatched: 8. The CDR3 has 14 amino acids. Germline CDR1 reads SGHRS; CDR2 reads YFSETQ. CDR3 coding DNA: TGCGCCAGCAGCTTGGGGACAGGCCGCCGGCAGCAGTTCTTC. Protein sequence: CASSLGTGRRQQFF.

This clonotype was recorded once. This rearrangement joins TRBV6-5 to TRBJ2-7; the D is unclear. Germline V lookup: CDR1 MNHEY, CDR2 SVGAGI. This CDR3 has 15 amino acids. Trimming took off 0 bases at V and 5 bases at J, with 14 bases between the two ends. CDR3 protein: CASSYSGSIANEQYF. For the CDR3, the DNA is TGTGCCAGCAGTTACTCGGGTAGCATTGCGAACGAGCAGTACTTC.

There are a few counts of this clonotype. The chain couples TRBV6-5 to TRBJ1-3, with no clear D. V was shortened by 1 base and J by 0 bases, with 10 bases between the two germline ends. CDR3 length: 16 residues. Germline CDR1 reads MNHEY; CDR2 reads SVGAGI. The DNA of the CDR3 is TGTGCCAGCAGTTACTTACGGGCTAGCTCTGGAAACACCATATATTTT. Translation gives CASSYLRASSGNTIYF.

The V and J genes are TRBV4-1 and TRBJ2-3, with D possibly TRBD2 on 6 matching bases. CDR1 is MGHRA and CDR2 is YSYEKL in the germline V gene. Trimming took off 0 bases at V and 4 bases at J, with 14 bases between the two ends. This CDR3 has 16 residues. CDR3: CASSQEQRSGADTQYF. The DNA for the CDR3 is TGCGCCAGCAGCCAAGAGCAGCGCTCGGGGGCAGATACGCAGTATTTT.

This clonotype was recorded at least ten times. The CDR3 DNA follows: TGCGCCAGCAGCTTGGACAGGGGGCTAACAGATACGCAGTATTTT. Translation gives CASSLDRGLTDTQYF. The chain carries TRBV5-1 and TRBJ2-3; TRBD1 matches 9 bases. CDR3 size: 15 residues. Germline loops: CDR1 SGHRS, CDR2 YFSETQ. Germline trimming cut 0 bases from V and 3 bases from J; bases unmatched to any gene: 2.

This clonotype showed up just a few times. J is TRBJ1-1 and V is TRBV5-1; 10 bases map to TRBD1. The V gene end was trimmed by 4 bases and the J gene end by 3 bases; junction bases not matched to a gene: 6. The CDR3 covers 15 residues. Germline V gene data show CDR1 as SGHRS and CDR2 as YFSETQ. The CDR3 coding sequence is TGCGCCAGCAGCCGACGGACAGGGGGGGACACTGAAGCTTTCTTT. It is translated as CASSRRTGGDTEAFF.